This T cell receptor (beta chain) was obtained from a study of response to subunit inactivated influenza vaccine. Using its own MiXCR run on the RT-PCR reads, TCRdb lists one record per CDR3 protein. The data show about 540,000 distinct CDR3 sequences, with under 25% seen just once and 2.5% to 3% held by the top ten. CDR3 size: 17 residues. The germline CDR1 and CDR2 sequences are SGHTA and FQGNSA. Between the trimmed V and J ends, which lost 0 bases and 2 bases, there was a span of 15 bases. The sample also formed part of further work on T cells expressing NK-cell markers. That report adds: Scientists made TCR beta cDNA using 5'RACE template switching with UMIs.

This TCR came from a middle-aged man who received an inactivated influenza vaccine. Here the sequenced sample was CD4+ T cells sorted from PBMCs, taken about 12 days after vaccination. The chain carries TRBV7-2 and TRBJ2-3, with a tentative D call TRBD1 (7 bases). The DNA of the CDR3 is TGTGCCAGCAGCTTAGCGTCGTCAGGGGGGATCACAGATACGCAGTATTTT. Its protein product is CASSLASSGGITDTQYF. The full variable domain, in which reference TRBV7-2 and TRBJ2-3 provide the parts outside the CDR3, is GAGVSQSPSNKVTEKGKDVELRCDPISGHTALYWYRQSLGQGLEFLIYFQGNSAPDKSGLPSDRFSAERTGGSVSTLTIQRTQQEDSAVYLCASSLASSGGITDTQYFGPGTRLTVL.